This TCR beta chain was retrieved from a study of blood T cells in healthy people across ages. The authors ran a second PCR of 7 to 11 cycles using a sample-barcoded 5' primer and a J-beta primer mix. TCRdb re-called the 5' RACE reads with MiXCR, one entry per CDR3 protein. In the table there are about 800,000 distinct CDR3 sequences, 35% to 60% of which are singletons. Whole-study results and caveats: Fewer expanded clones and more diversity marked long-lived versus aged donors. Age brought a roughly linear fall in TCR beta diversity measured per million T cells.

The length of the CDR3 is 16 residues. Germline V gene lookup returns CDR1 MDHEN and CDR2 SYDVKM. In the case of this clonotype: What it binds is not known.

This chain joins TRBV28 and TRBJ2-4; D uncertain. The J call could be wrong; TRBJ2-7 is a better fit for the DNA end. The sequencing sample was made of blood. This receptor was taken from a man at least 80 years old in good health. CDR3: CASSPQPPELPYEQYF. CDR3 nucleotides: TGTGCCAGCAGCCCTCAGCCCCCAGAACTACCGTACGAGCAGTACTTC.